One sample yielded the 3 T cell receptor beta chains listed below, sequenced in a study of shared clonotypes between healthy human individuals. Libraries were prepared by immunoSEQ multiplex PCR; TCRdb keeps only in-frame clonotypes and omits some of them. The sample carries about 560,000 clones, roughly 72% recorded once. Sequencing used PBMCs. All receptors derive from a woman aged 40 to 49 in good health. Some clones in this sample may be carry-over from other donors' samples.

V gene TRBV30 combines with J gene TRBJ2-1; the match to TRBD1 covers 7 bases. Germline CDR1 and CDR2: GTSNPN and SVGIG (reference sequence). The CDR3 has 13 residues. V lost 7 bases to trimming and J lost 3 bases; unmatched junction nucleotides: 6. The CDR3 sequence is CASRQGVYNEQFF. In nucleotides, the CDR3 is TGTGCCTCCAGACAGGGAGTCTACAATGAGCAGTTCTTC.

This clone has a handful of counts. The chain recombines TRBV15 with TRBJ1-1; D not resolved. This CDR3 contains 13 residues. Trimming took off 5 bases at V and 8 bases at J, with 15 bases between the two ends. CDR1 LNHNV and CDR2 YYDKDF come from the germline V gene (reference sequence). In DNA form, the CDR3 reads TGTGCCACCAGCCCAAGGACGGGGAAGGAAGCTTTCTTT. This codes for CATSPRTGKEAFF.

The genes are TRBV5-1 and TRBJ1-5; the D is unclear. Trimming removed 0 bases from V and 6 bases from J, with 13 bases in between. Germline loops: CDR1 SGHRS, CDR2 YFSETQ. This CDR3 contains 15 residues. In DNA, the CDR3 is TGCGCCAGCAGCTTGGCCAGTGGTTCGGGTCAGCCCCAGCATTTT. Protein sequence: CASSLASGSGQPQHF.